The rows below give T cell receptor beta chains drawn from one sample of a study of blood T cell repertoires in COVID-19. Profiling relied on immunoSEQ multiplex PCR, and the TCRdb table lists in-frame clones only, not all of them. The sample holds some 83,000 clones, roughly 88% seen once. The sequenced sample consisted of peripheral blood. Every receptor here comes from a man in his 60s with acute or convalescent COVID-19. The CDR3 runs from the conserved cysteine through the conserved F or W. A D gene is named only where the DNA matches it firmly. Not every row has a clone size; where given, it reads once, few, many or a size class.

DNA: TGTGCCTGGAGAAGGGGCTTCGATCAGCCCCAGCATTTT
CDR3: CAWRRGFDQPQHF
V: TRBV30
J: TRBJ1-5
size: .
length: 13
D: .

DNA: TGTGCCATCGGCGGGGCGGAGAGCTCCTACAATGAGCAGTTCTTC
CDR3: CAIGGAESSYNEQFF
V: TRBV10-3
J: TRBJ2-1
size: .
length: 15
D: .

DNA: TGTGCCAGCAGCCCCCAGGGGCCCTATGGCTACACCTTC
CDR3: CASSPQGPYGYTF
V: TRBV7-9
J: TRBJ1-2
size: .
length: 13
D: .

DNA: TGTGCCAGCAGTTTATGGAGCGGGGGGTCTGAAGCTTTCTTT
CDR3: CASSLWSGGSEAFF
V: TRBV28
J: TRBJ1-1
size: .
length: 14
D: .

DNA: TGTGCCAGCAGCCTTCCGGGGAGGGACTATGGCTACACCTTC
CDR3: CASSLPGRDYGYTF
V: TRBV7-8
J: TRBJ1-2
size: .
length: 14
D: .

DNA: TGTGCCAGCAGCTTCGGGGACAGGATTTACTTC
CDR3: CASSFGDRIYF
V: TRBV7-9
J: TRBJ2-5
size: .
length: 11
D: TRBD1

DNA: TGTGCCAGCAGTTTATTATCCCTCCGGGACTGGAGGGATGAGCAGTTCTTC
CDR3: CASSLLSLRDWRDEQFF
V: TRBV27
J: TRBJ2-1
size: .
length: 17
D: .

DNA: TGTGCCAGCAGCGTAGCCGGGTATGAGCAGTTCTTC
CDR3: CASSVAGYEQFF
V: TRBV9
J: TRBJ2-1
size: .
length: 12
D: .

DNA: TGTGCCATCAGTGACGTAGAAGGAGGCGAGCAGTACTTC
CDR3: CAISDVEGGEQYF
V: TRBV10-3
J: TRBJ2-7
size: few
length: 13
D: .

DNA: TGTGCCAGCAGTTTATCTTTCGGGACAGCTTCTGGGGCCAACGTCCTGACTTTC
CDR3: CASSLSFGTASGANVLTF
V: TRBV27
J: TRBJ2-6
size: .
length: 18
D: TRBD1

DNA: TGTGCCAGCAGCCCACAGGGGGTAACGAACGAGCAGTACTTC
CDR3: CASSPQGVTNEQYF
V: TRBV6-6
J: TRBJ2-7
size: .
length: 14
D: TRBD1

DNA: TGCGCCAGCAGCCCGCCCCTAGCGGGGGCCGGAGAGACCCAGTACTTC
CDR3: CASSPPLAGAGETQYF
V: TRBV5-1
J: TRBJ2-5
size: .
length: 16
D: TRBD2

DNA: TGTGCCAGCAGTTACAAAGCAGGGGGCTTGCAGCCCCAGCATTTT
CDR3: CASSYKAGGLQPQHF
V: TRBV6-6
J: TRBJ1-5
size: few
length: 15
D: TRBD1

DNA: TGTGCCAGTAGTACCCCGGGACAAACCTATGGCTACACCTTC
CDR3: CASSTPGQTYGYTF
V: TRBV19
J: TRBJ1-2
size: .
length: 14
D: .

DNA: TGTGCCAGCCGAGGAGTTAACACCGGGGAGCTGTTTTTT
CDR3: CASRGVNTGELFF
V: TRBV6-5
J: TRBJ2-2
size: .
length: 13
D: .

DNA: TGTGCCACCAGTGGAGTCAACAGGGGCACAGATACGCAGTATTTT
CDR3: CATSGVNRGTDTQYF
V: TRBV24-1
J: TRBJ2-3
size: .
length: 15
D: .

DNA: TGCGCCAGCAGTGTAAACGGCCAAGAGACCCAGTACTTC
CDR3: CASSVNGQETQYF
V: TRBV10-1
J: TRBJ2-5
size: .
length: 13
D: .

DNA: TGCGCCAGCTCACGGGGGGATAATTCACCCCTCCACTTT
CDR3: CASSRGDNSPLHF
V: TRBV5-1
J: TRBJ1-6
size: .
length: 13
D: .

DNA: TGTGCCAGCAGTCTCAGGGGAACCTACGAGCAGTACTTC
CDR3: CASSLRGTYEQYF
V: TRBV27
J: TRBJ2-7
size: .
length: 13
D: .

DNA: TGCGCCAGCAGCTTGGGGCGGGAGGGGAGCGAGCAGTACTTC
CDR3: CASSLGREGSEQYF
V: TRBV5-1
J: TRBJ2-7
size: .
length: 14
D: TRBD2

DNA: TGTGCCAGCAGTGACAGGGGGCATCAGCCCCAGCATTTT
CDR3: CASSDRGHQPQHF
V: TRBV27
J: TRBJ1-5
size: once
length: 13
D: TRBD1

DNA: TGCGCCAGCAGCTCGGACAGGGATACAGATACGCAGTATTTT
CDR3: CASSSDRDTDTQYF
V: TRBV5-1
J: TRBJ2-3
size: .
length: 14
D: TRBD1

DNA: TGTGCCAGCAGTGACTCTAGCGGGGGGCCAGATACGCAGTATTTT
CDR3: CASSDSSGGPDTQYF
V: TRBV6-4
J: TRBJ2-3
size: .
length: 15
D: TRBD2

DNA: TGTGCCAGCAGAGTAGGGACAGCGGATAACTATGGCTACACCTTC
CDR3: CASRVGTADNYGYTF
V: TRBV13
J: TRBJ1-2
size: .
length: 15
D: TRBD1

DNA: TGTGCCACCAGTGATACGACAGGGCGAGAGACCCAGTACTTC
CDR3: CATSDTTGRETQYF
V: TRBV24-1
J: TRBJ2-5
size: few
length: 14
D: TRBD1

DNA: TGTGCCAGTACCCTGGGACAGGGGGCAGGCTATGGCTACACCTTC
CDR3: CASTLGQGAGYGYTF
V: TRBV19
J: TRBJ1-2
size: .
length: 15
D: TRBD1

DNA: TGTGCCAGCAGCTTGGGAGTGAACGGCTACACCTTC
CDR3: CASSLGVNGYTF
V: TRBV7-9
J: TRBJ1-2
size: .
length: 12
D: .

DNA: TGTGCCAGCAGCGCGGACAGGGGTCCAGCTGGAAACACCATATATTTT
CDR3: CASSADRGPAGNTIYF
V: TRBV13
J: TRBJ1-3
size: .
length: 16
D: TRBD1